Listed here are 26 T cell receptor beta chains from one sample, sequenced in a study of radiotherapy plus CTLA-4 blockade in lung cancer. Sequenced by immunoSEQ multiplex PCR; TCRdb stores in-frame clones only, minus some. The sample lists about 62,000 clones, roughly 76% seen once, with 2.9% in the top ten. The starting material was peripheral blood, obtained from a patient treated with radiotherapy plus ipilimumab. These TCRs come from a human donor with non-small cell lung cancer who had a complete response to radiotherapy plus ipilimumab.

The rearrangement links TRBV19 to TRBJ2-5, with a possible D match to TRBD2 (7 bases). Germline CDR1 LNHDA, CDR2 SQIVND (reference sequence). The CDR3 consists of 16 residues. Between the trimmed V and J ends, which lost 3 bases and 4 bases, there was a span of 18 bases. In DNA, the CDR3 is TGTGCCAGTAGTATCTCGGGGGGCGGGCTTGGAGAGACCCAGTACTTC. Translating gives CASSISGGGLGETQYF.

V gene TRBV5-1 combines with J gene TRBJ2-7, with TRBD2 matching over 9 bases. This CDR3 has 16 amino acids. V dropped 6 bases and J dropped 0; count of bases not matched to a gene: 10. Per the germline V gene, CDR1 is SGHRS and CDR2 is YFSETQ. The DNA for the CDR3 is TGCGCCAGCAAGATGACTAGCGGCAAAAGCTCCTACGAGCAGTACTTC. This sequence encodes CASKMTSGKSSYEQYF.

The V and J genes are TRBV28 and TRBJ1-2; possibly TRBD1 for D (5 bases). Germline assignment: CDR1 MDHEN and CDR2 SYDVKM. Trimming removed 7 bases from V and 7 bases from J, with 13 bases in between. The CDR3 spans 12 residues. CDR3 amino acids: CASTLLGGGYTF. CDR3 coding DNA: TGTGCCAGCACCCTTTTGGGGGGTGGCTACACCTTC.

This chain uses TRBV18 with TRBJ1-2, with D unclear. Germline V gene data show CDR1 as KGHSH and CDR2 as LQKENI. V dropped 1 base and J dropped 5 bases, with 14 bases sitting between them. CDR3 length: 15 amino acids. The CDR3 protein is CASSPQREERYGYTF. In DNA form, the CDR3 reads TGTGCCAGCTCACCACAGAGGGAGGAACGGTATGGCTACACCTTC.

The table lists this clone with a count of one. The chain carries TRBV9 and TRBJ1-2, with D unresolved. Germline loops: CDR1 SGDLS, CDR2 YYNGEE. This CDR3 contains 16 residues. Trimming shortened V by 4 bases and J by 1 base, and 17 bases separated the two germline ends. The CDR3 DNA follows: TGTGCCAGCAGCCCCCGGGATATTCGCCTTAACTATGGCTACACCTTC. Protein product: CASSPRDIRLNYGYTF.

This chain connects TRBV11-2 to TRBJ2-1, with TRBD2 identical over 12 bases. The V gene's germline CDR1 is SGHAT and CDR2 FQNNGV. This CDR3 has 18 amino acids. The ends lost 0 bases at V and 7 bases at J; junction bases unmatched: 10. The CDR3: CASSLDRRLAGEGNEQFF. As DNA, the CDR3 is TGTGCCAGCAGCTTAGATCGGAGACTAGCGGGGGAAGGGAATGAGCAGTTCTTC.

This chain uses TRBV25-1 with TRBJ1-2, with a possible D match to TRBD1 (6 bases). CDR3 length equals 14 residues. Germline CDR1 reads MGHDK; CDR2 reads SYGVNS. V lost 2 bases and J 2 bases, leaving 9 bases between the germline ends. The CDR3 nucleotides are TGTGCCAGCAGTGAACCAGGGGACAACTATGGCTACACCTTC. This gives the protein CASSEPGDNYGYTF.

V gene TRBV19 combines with J gene TRBJ2-7, with 8 bases that match TRBD1. Germline CDR1 is LNHDA and CDR2 is SQIVND (reference sequence). J gave up 3 bases and V 4 bases, and 8 bases lay outside the gene matches. CDR3 length equals 15 residues. The CDR3 DNA reads TGTGCCAGTAGTAGAGGACAGGGTCTAGGCTACGAGCAGTACTTC. It encodes CASSRGQGLGYEQYF.

This chain uses TRBV7-2 with TRBJ1-2, with D perhaps matching TRBD1 (5 bases). The CDR3 has 16 residues. Germline V gene data show CDR1 as SGHTA and CDR2 as FQGNSA. V was shortened by 5 bases and J by 1 base, with 17 bases between the two germline ends. The CDR3 DNA reads TGTGCCAGCAGCATCCCCCCCGGGACTCTTAACTATGGCTACACCTTC. Protein: CASSIPPGTLNYGYTF.

This clone is deemed medium-sized. V gene TRBV7-2 combines with J gene TRBJ1-2, with 10 nucleotides matching TRBD1. With V trimmed by 4 bases and J by 3 bases, 17 bases remained unmatched. Germline loops: CDR1 SGHTA, CDR2 FQGNSA. This CDR3 is built from 19 residues. CDR3 loop: CASSSRTGGKVLLDYGYTF. CDR3 in DNA: TGTGCCAGCAGCTCTAGGACAGGGGGGAAAGTTTTGTTAGACTATGGCTACACCTTC.

This clone was recorded a few times. The chain employs TRBV5-6 and TRBJ1-6, with TRBD1 matching over 10 bases. The CDR3 extends over 15 amino acids. The junction had 4 bases not matched to a gene; V was cut back by 2 bases and J by 8 bases. Per the germline V gene, CDR1 is SGHDT and CDR2 is YYEEEE. DNA for the CDR3: TGTGCCAGCAGCTTCGGACAGGGGGTAGATTCACCCCTCCACTTT. Translating it yields CASSFGQGVDSPLHF.

The chain carries TRBV9 and TRBJ1-1; possibly TRBD1 for D (5 bases). The length of the CDR3 is 13 residues. CDR1 SGDLS and CDR2 YYNGEE come from the germline V gene. V was pared by 2 bases and J by 7 bases, with 12 bases between. The CDR3 DNA reads TGTGCCAGCAGCGTGGGGGGTCGGAGTGAAGCTTTCTTT. Its translation: CASSVGGRSEAFF.

J is TRBJ1-5 and V is TRBV5-1; TRBD1 might be the D (6 bases). CDR1 and CDR2 (germline): SGHRS, YFSETQ. V lost 0 bases and J 9 bases, leaving 7 bases between the germline ends. CDR3 size: 12 residues. The CDR3 sequence is CASSLEGGPQHF. The CDR3 DNA is TGCGCCAGCAGCTTGGAAGGGGGGCCCCAGCATTTT. Supplemented by reference TRBV5-1 and TRBJ1-5, the full variable domain reads KAGVTQTPRYLIKTRGQQVTLSCSPISGHRSVSWYQQTPGQGLQFLFEYFSETQRNKGNFPGRFSGRQFSNSRSEMNVSTLELGDSALYLCASSLEGGPQHFGDGTRLSIL.

This clone was seen a single time. The chain recombines TRBV5-4 with TRBJ1-1, with D hard to call. The V and J ends lost 7 bases and 2 bases respectively, with 15 bases between them. CDR3 length: 14 amino acids. CDR1 SGHNT and CDR2 YYREEE come from the germline V gene (reference sequence). As DNA, the CDR3 is TGTGCCAGCCATCAACAGCAGATAAACACTGAAGCTTTCTTT. Amino acids: CASHQQQINTEAFF.

The gene calls are TRBV6-5 and TRBJ2-1; a weak D match, TRBD2 (6 bases). Germline assignment: CDR1 MNHEY and CDR2 SVGAGI. The CDR3 runs 12 residues. The CDR3 here is CAHRRGTNEQFF. DNA for the CDR3: TGTGCACACCGACGGGGGACCAATGAGCAGTTCTTC.

This rearrangement joins TRBV27 to TRBJ2-6, with TRBD1 identical over 7 bases. The CDR3 spans 22 residues. Germline trimming cut 4 bases from V and 0 bases from J; bases unmatched to any gene: 21. CDR1 and CDR2 (germline): MNHEY, SMNVEV (reference sequence). CDR3 sequence (DNA): TGTGCCAGCAGTTCGGCGTCGTTCCCACCGGGACAGAAGAGCTCTGGGGCCAACGTCCTGACTTTC. This codes for CASSSASFPPGQKSSGANVLTF.

The chain is built from TRBV19 and TRBJ1-4, with D unresolved. The CDR3 spans 16 residues. Germline CDR1 reads LNHDA; CDR2 reads SQIVND (reference sequence). V lost 5 bases and J 0 bases, leaving 13 bases between the germline ends. The CDR3 DNA follows: TGTGCCAGTAGTTTAGGCGGCCTTGCAACTAATGAAAAACTGTTTTTT. Amino acids: CASSLGGLATNEKLFF.

The rearrangement links TRBV5-1 to TRBJ1-2; D is undetermined. The CDR3 covers 16 residues. Trimming stripped 1 base from V and 1 base from J, with 14 bases between. CDR1 and CDR2 from the germline V gene are SGHRS and YFSETQ. CDR3: CASSLYIRDLNYGYTF. CDR3 DNA: TGCGCCAGCAGCTTGTATATCCGGGATCTTAACTATGGCTACACCTTC.

The chain joins TRBV9 to TRBJ2-7; 7 bases align to TRBD1. The V segment lost 3 bases and the J segment 3 bases; nucleotides outside the gene matches: 6. Germline lookup yields CDR1 SGDLS and CDR2 YYNGEE. CDR3 length equals 14 residues. Written as DNA, the CDR3 is TGTGCCAGCAGCGCCGAGGACAGGTACTACGAGCAGTACTTC. Translation: CASSAEDRYYEQYF.

The rearrangement uses TRBV7-2 and TRBJ2-7; D perhaps matches TRBD1 (6 bases). The CDR3 totals 14 residues. Trimming left V 1 base short and J 3 bases short, with 10 bases between. In germline, CDR1 is SGHTA, CDR2 FQGNSA. The CDR3 is CASSLDRANYEQYF. The CDR3, as DNA: TGTGCCAGCAGCTTAGACAGGGCGAACTACGAGCAGTACTTC.

The V and J genes are TRBV2 and TRBJ1-2; tentatively, D is TRBD1 (6 bases). Germline lookup yields CDR1 SNHLY and CDR2 FYNNEI. This CDR3 has 13 residues. V was trimmed by 6 bases and J by 4 bases, leaving 12 bases between them. CDR3 protein: CASSADSPYGYTF. DNA for the CDR3: TGTGCCAGCAGCGCGGACAGCCCCTATGGCTACACCTTC.

The V gene is TRBV28, the J gene TRBJ2-1, with 10 bases lining up with TRBD1. V was pared by 6 bases and J by 3 bases, with 8 bases of the junction left unmatched. Per germline, CDR1 MDHEN and CDR2 SYDVKM. This CDR3 contains 16 residues. The CDR3 bases are TGTGCCAGCAGCCCAAGGACAGGGGGAAACTACAATGAGCAGTTCTTC. Translated, it gives CASSPRTGGNYNEQFF.

The rearrangement joins TRBV19 to TRBJ1-4; the D gene is possibly TRBD1 (6 bases). Germline V CDR1 and CDR2: LNHDA, SQIVND (reference sequence). The CDR3 covers 14 residues. Trimming removed 6 bases from V and 4 bases from J, with 12 bases in between. In nucleotides, the CDR3 is TGTGCCAGTAGCTCGGACAGAATTAATGAAAAACTGTTTTTT. Encoded protein: CASSSDRINEKLFF.

The rearrangement links TRBV18 to TRBJ1-1; 9 nucleotides line up with TRBD1. The CDR3 covers 13 residues. V was pared by 6 bases and J by 6 bases, with 5 bases of the junction left unmatched. Germline V CDR1 and CDR2: KGHSH, LQKENI. CDR3 protein: CASSGTGYPEAFF. The CDR3 DNA sequence: TGTGCCAGCTCCGGGACAGGGTACCCTGAAGCTTTCTTT.

The chain links TRBV5-1 to TRBJ2-1, with TRBD1 matching over 8 bases. The V gene end was trimmed by 4 bases and the J gene end by 0 bases; junction bases not matched to a gene: 6. Germline lookup yields CDR1 SGHRS and CDR2 YFSETQ. The CDR3 length is 16 residues. CDR3 residues: CASSPWTGSSYNEQFF. The CDR3, as DNA: TGCGCCAGCAGCCCCTGGACAGGGAGCTCCTACAATGAGCAGTTCTTC.

This sequence joins TRBV7-2 and TRBJ2-3; 8 bases align to TRBD1. The CDR3 consists of 15 residues. Germline V gene lookup returns CDR1 SGHTA and CDR2 FQGNSA. J was trimmed by 4 bases and V by 5 bases; bases with no gene match: 8. The CDR3 spells CASSISGGRADTQYF. CDR3 coding DNA: TGTGCCAGCAGCATTTCAGGGGGCCGCGCAGATACGCAGTATTTT.